This T cell receptor beta chain was found in a study of PD-1 blockade in classical Hodgkin lymphoma (dated by TCRdb to the early 2020s). For context, the study as a whole: Nivolumab dosing was 3 mg/kg intravenously every 2 weeks, continuing until either disease progression or unacceptable toxicity. A peripheral blood immune signature of response to PD-1 blockade in classical Hodgkin lymphoma was defined using TCR beta sequencing and CyTOF.

Trimming takes 0 bases from V and 10 bases from J, and the germline ends sit 10 bases apart. CDR3 length: 14 amino acids, cysteine to phenylalanine. The DNA shown is the 42-base CDR3, in frame from base 1. CDR1 and CDR2 (MNHEY, SVGAGI) derive from the germline V gene. Per the publication, the time point label means: cycle 1 day 1 (C1D1), immediately before nivolumab initiation. Relapse after autologous stem cell transplantation had occurred in all trial patients, and cohorts A, B and C were distinguished by prior brentuximab vedotin exposure. Using a Miltenyi CD4+ T cell isolation kit, CD4+ T cells were purified from thawed PBMCs through magnetic negative selection. A total of 50 to 70 patients with relapsed/refractory classical Hodgkin lymphoma made up the trial cohort, and each patient's best overall response was complete response, partial response or progressive disease. In the multi-cohort phase II CheckMate 205 trial, trial patients received single-agent nivolumab. An independent review committee assessed best overall response by applying the 2007 International Working Group response criteria. Trial PBMCs were collected immediately before nivolumab initiation (C1D1) and during therapy at cycle 2 day 1 and cycle 4 day 1. After peripheral blood was drawn into 8 mL Vacutainer Cell Preparation Tubes, PBMCs were isolated by centrifugation and then cryopreserved. Purified CD4+ and CD8+ fractions were prepared only for cases with an additional available PBMC sample. Magnetically labelled cells were depleted on LS columns in a quadroMACS separator, and the flow-through was collected as the purified fraction.

As regards this clone: Its antigen is still unknown. The sample holds no much larger clone one base away, and base qualities are not on file.

Overall results and qualifications from the work: Baseline TCR diversity was reported to be lower in newly diagnosed patients than in healthy donors and to be lower still in relapsed/refractory patients. A significant rise by C4D1 was seen in CD4+ but not CD8+ TCR diversity (p=0.0027 vs p=0.16), with the rise being most apparent in complete responders (p=0.02). The study was restricted to a single clinical trial cohort, and the causes of repertoire differences, possibly disease activity or prior therapy, were left undefined. Trial patients with a complete response had baseline diversity similar to that of newly diagnosed patients, while partial responders and progressors had significantly lower diversity. Diversity was lower in patients who began nivolumab less than 1 year after ASCT, so these patients were left out of later analyses to avoid confounding by immune reconstitution.

The Qiagen DNeasy kit was used to extract genomic DNA both from unsorted PBMCs and from the negatively selected CD4+ and CD8+ fractions. TCR beta CDR3 regions were subjected to amplification by immunoSEQ multiplex PCR with primers that anneal to V and J segments. A synthetic immune receptor repertoire was used to minimize amplification bias, and remaining bias was computationally removed after sequencing. The paper's data handling went like this. Repertoire diversity was quantified as the Shannon entropy index using custom Python scripts. The unsorted, CD4+ and CD8+ repertoires were each analyzed separately, with the exception of combined analyses, where CD4+ and CD8+ sequences were merged in silico. Clonal expansion was defined as a frequency increase of at least 2-fold after treatment compared with C1D1, and clones undetected at baseline were assigned a pseudocount of 0.5. Singleton clones were defined as clones with 0 or 1 copy at C1D1, and non-singleton clones were defined as clones with 2 or more copies. By matching protein sequences in sorted samples from the same patient, clones expanded in unsorted samples were annotated as CD4+, CD8+ or unknown. Wilcoxon tests on paired samples were used to test changes in diversity from C1D1 to C4D1. TCRdb's version of the immuneACCESS table is confined to in-frame rearrangements and falls short of the full clone set. An unresolved V gene accounts for under half of the shortfall where checked; the remainder is of unknown origin. That table supplies the V and J calls and clone size; D and trimming were determined from the DNA. The sample table contains about 29,000 clones; only one count was recorded for 65% to 90% of them. The top ten clonotypes cover about 2.3% of the sample.

The chain is made from TRBV6-5 and TRBJ1-6; TRBD1 might be the D gene, on 5 matching bases. The TCR was taken from a human donor with classical Hodgkin lymphoma. The specimen was CD4+ T cells from blood, collected at baseline. The CDR3 region has the sequence CASSYSGRGSPLHF. Here is the DNA: TGTGCCAGCAGTTACTCGGGGCGGGGGTCACCCCTCCACTTT.